The 16 T cell receptor beta chains reported below all come from one sample, sequenced in a study of CD8 T cells in ankylosing spondylitis. Study outcomes and limitations: Characteristic of ankylosing spondylitis blood, it appeared, was a TCR beta motif comprising several highly homologous variants.

What these receptors recognize is not known. TCRdb recomputed calls from the 5' RACE reads with MiXCR, one row per CDR3 protein. The sample holds 350,000 to 450,000 distinct CDR3 sequences; about 25% are singletons and the top ten take roughly 0.8%. The sample comprised blood, either unsorted or a sorted T cell fraction (not recorded which). Receptor source: a male donor with ankylosing spondylitis.

This chain uses TRBV9 with TRBJ2-1; D gene uncertain. Trimming took off 4 bases at V and 6 bases at J, with 14 bases between the two ends. Germline V gene sequence: CDR1 SGDLS, CDR2 YYNGEE. The CDR3 length is 14 residues. CDR3: CASSRIGGSNEQFF. CDR3 nucleotide sequence: TGTGCCAGCAGCCGAATAGGCGGTTCCAATGAGCAGTTCTTC.

This clonotype was counted a few times. V and J are TRBV20-1 and TRBJ2-3; 8 positions agree with TRBD1. V lost 5 bases, J lost 5 bases, and 12 bases stayed unmatched. The CDR3 has 15 residues. Looked up from germline, CDR1 is DFQATT and CDR2 is SNEGSKA (reference sequence). CDR3 sequence: CSAGGQGDGGDTQYF. CDR3 DNA sequence: TGCAGTGCTGGAGGACAGGGCGATGGAGGAGATACGCAGTATTTT.

This clonotype was recorded only once. The CDR3 here is CSAKYTGNQPQHF. The CDR3 DNA is TGCAGCGCCAAATATACAGGGAATCAGCCCCAGCATTTT. The chain has TRBV29-1 and TRBJ1-5, with a weak D call TRBD1 (6 bases). This CDR3 contains 13 residues. Germline V gives CDR1 SQVTM, CDR2 ANQGSEA. V lost 7 bases and J lost 4, with 14 bases in between.

The J gene is TRBJ2-7, the V gene TRBV7-6; possible D gene TRBD1, 5 bases. Looked up from germline, CDR1 is SGHVS and CDR2 is FNYEAQ. V was pared by 2 bases and J by 6 bases, with 17 bases between. This CDR3 is built from 15 residues. The CDR3 sequence: CASSLMIQGGSEQYF. CDR3 DNA: TGTGCCAGCAGCTTAATGATCCAGGGCGGATCCGAGCAGTACTTC.

This clonotype was seen a few times. The germline gene is not matched at one end of the junction; a read error may be the cause. The CDR3 reads CPSTHSLGTINTEAFF. The CDR3 nucleotides read TGCCCCAGCACCCATAGTCTCGGGACAATCAACACTGAAGCTTTCTTT. This sequence joins TRBV5-1 and TRBJ1-1; D is possibly TRBD1 (6 bases). The germline gives CDR1 SGHRS, CDR2 YFSETQ. The CDR3 is 16 amino acids.

In this sample, this clonotype turned up many times. DNA for the CDR3: TGTGCCAGCGGAGTAAGAGTGGGCACTGAAGCTTTCTTT. It specifies CASGVRVGTEAFF. The chain has TRBV7-9 and TRBJ1-1, with D unresolved. The germline V gene encodes CDR1 SEHNR and CDR2 FQNEAQ (reference sequence). Trimming took off 8 bases at V and 4 bases at J, with 14 bases between the two ends. The CDR3 is 13 amino acids.

The V and J genes are TRBV20-1 and TRBJ2-7, with 8 bases fitting TRBD1. Germline CDR1 is DFQATT and CDR2 is SNEGSKA (reference sequence). V was clipped by 5 bases and J by 3 bases; unmatched bases: 6. The CDR3 is 13 amino acids. This chain's CDR3 is CSAVQGDLYEQYF. In DNA, the CDR3 is TGCAGTGCTGTACAGGGGGACCTCTACGAGCAGTACTTC.

This clonotype was observed a few times. The chain is built from TRBV5-1 and TRBJ1-1; D is possibly TRBD1 (5 bases). This CDR3 contains 14 residues. Germline CDR1 SGHRS, CDR2 YFSETQ. V gave up 0 bases and J gave up 3 bases, with 9 bases separating them. CDR3 bases: TGCGCCAGCAGCTTGGGGGGACTGCACACTGAAGCTTTCTTT. Its protein product is CASSLGGLHTEAFF. The whole variable domain, remainder taken from reference TRBV5-1 and TRBJ1-1, is KAGVTQTPRYLIKTRGQQVTLSCSPISGHRSVSWYQQTPGQGLQFLFEYFSETQRNKGNFPGRFSGRQFSNSRSEMNVSTLELGDSALYLCASSLGGLHTEAFFGQGTRLTVV.

The gene calls are TRBV6-1 and TRBJ2-1, with a tentative D call TRBD1 (6 bases). Trimming stripped 8 bases from V and 1 base from J, with 12 bases between. The length of the CDR3 is 14 residues. Germline loops: CDR1 MNHNS, CDR2 SASEGT. In DNA, the CDR3 is TGTGCCAGCCTACAGGGTGTGTCCTACAATGAGCAGTTCTTC. This encodes CASLQGVSYNEQFF.

This clonotype has only a few counts. The V and J genes are TRBV20-1 and TRBJ2-3; D might be TRBD2 (6 bases). Germline V lookup: CDR1 DFQATT, CDR2 SNEGSKA (reference sequence). Trimming pared 0 bases from V and 2 bases from J, leaving 12 bases between. There are 15 residues in the CDR3. This CDR3 is CSARDLRLDTDTQYF. In nucleotides, the CDR3 is TGCAGTGCTAGAGATCTGAGACTAGACACAGATACGCAGTATTTT.

This clonotype was detected ten times or more. The chain has TRBV12-3 or TRBV12-4 and TRBJ2-1, with 11 bases that match TRBD1. CDR3 length equals 15 residues. Trimming cost V 5 bases and J 4 bases; bases outside gene matches: 4. DNA for the CDR3: TGTGCCAGCAGTGGGACAGGGGGGCCGTACAATGAGCAGTTCTTC. Its translation: CASSGTGGPYNEQFF.

This clonotype came up once. The chain uses TRBV7-9 and TRBJ2-3, with D possibly being TRBD1 (6 bases). The CDR3 length is 14 residues. V was cut by 5 bases and J by 2 bases, with 11 bases left in between. CDR1 and CDR2 from the germline V gene are SEHNR and FQNEAQ (reference sequence). The CDR3 nucleotides read TGTGCCAGCAGCCAAGGACAGTTCACAGATACGCAGTATTTT. Residues: CASSQGQFTDTQYF.

The chain couples TRBV5-1 to TRBJ2-1; a possible D gene is TRBD2 (6 bases). Per germline, CDR1 SGHRS and CDR2 YFSETQ. The CDR3 extends over 13 amino acids. The V and J ends lost 2 bases and 8 bases respectively, with 11 bases between them. Here the CDR3 DNA reads TGCGCCAGCAGCTTCGGAGGGTCGGATGAGCAGTTCTTC. This translates into CASSFGGSDEQFF. The variable domain in full, with the rest retrieved from reference TRBV5-1 and TRBJ2-1, is KAGVTQTPRYLIKTRGQQVTLSCSPISGHRSVSWYQQTPGQGLQFLFEYFSETQRNKGNFPGRFSGRQFSNSRSEMNVSTLELGDSALYLCASSFGGSDEQFFGPGTRLTVL.

The genes are TRBV2 and TRBJ2-1; D call uncertain. The CDR3 is 15 residues long. Germline values: CDR1 SNHLY, CDR2 FYNNEI. The V gene lost 2 bases and the J gene lost 2 bases, with 10 bases spanning the gap. The CDR3 region has the DNA TGTGCCAGCAGTGAAAGGAACAGACCCTACAATGAGCAGTTCTTC. Translated, it gives CASSERNRPYNEQFF.

The chain joins TRBV7-8 to TRBJ2-7, with TRBD1 matching over 7 bases. This CDR3 is 13 amino acids long. Losses at the gene ends were 3 bases for V and 6 bases for J; bases not matched to a gene: 5. Germline values: CDR1 SGHVS, CDR2 FQNEAQ. The CDR3 DNA follows: TGTGCCAGCAGCTTCGACAGGGAAGGCGAGCAGTACGTC. The encoded protein is CASSFDREGEQYV.

This chain joins TRBV12-3 or TRBV12-4 and TRBJ1-4, with TRBD1 matching 9 bases. CDR3 length: 15 amino acids. The J segment lost 7 bases and the V segment lost 6 bases, leaving 9 bases of the junction unmatched. CDR3 amino acids: CASSRAGQGSEKLFF. The CDR3, as DNA: TGTGCCAGCAGCCGAGCGGGACAGGGAAGTGAAAAACTGTTTTTT.